The 7 T cell receptor beta chains given below trace back to one sample, sequenced in a study of CD8+ T cells in alopecia areata. Treatment denoted: oral pan-JAK inhibitor, 5-10 mg twice daily. The authors extracted RNA and reverse transcribed it into cDNA as the sequencing template. Here immunoSEQ multiplex PCR was the method, and the copy in TCRdb shows in-frame clones only, minus some. The sample has 150,000 to 200,000 clones, about three fifths seen once. The sample here was CD4+ T cells sorted from blood, taken at week 24, from a patient treated with tofacitinib. The source of these receptors is a human donor with alopecia areata.

Concerning this clone: Mismatch with germline at one junction end may stem from a read error. V usage is TRBV5-1 and J usage is TRBJ1-1, with 7 bases identical to TRBD1. This CDR3 is 14 amino acids long. Germline V lookup: CDR1 SGHRS, CDR2 YFSETQ. CDR3 sequence reads: CASSRTQGNAEAFF. DNA of the CDR3: TGCGCCAGCAGCCGGACACAGGGGAACGCTGAAGCTTTCTTT. Full variable domain (rest looked up from reference TRBV5-1 and TRBJ1-1): KAGVTQTPRYLIKTRGQQVTLSCSPISGHRSVSWYQQTPGQGLQFLFEYFSETQRNKGNFPGRFSGRQFSNSRSEMNVSTLELGDSALYLCASSRTQGNAEAFFGQGTRLTVV.

The chain carries TRBV27 and TRBJ1-1; 9 nucleotides line up with TRBD1. CDR3 length: 15 amino acids. Trimming cost V 3 bases and J 5 bases; bases outside gene matches: 7. The germline CDR1 and CDR2 sequences are MNHEY and SMNVEV (reference sequence). CDR3 sequence (DNA): TGTGCCAGCAGTTTTTCCCCGGGACAGGGAACTGAAGCTTTCTTT. Translated: CASSFSPGQGTEAFF.

This clone was detected only a few times. The genes are TRBV10-3 and TRBJ2-7; D call uncertain. This CDR3 spans 13 amino acids. Trimming took 4 bases from V and 3 from J, leaving 10 bases between them. Germline V gene sequence: CDR1 ENHRY, CDR2 SYGVKD. CDR3 sequence reads: CAISAGPGYEQYF. As DNA, the CDR3 is TGTGCCATCAGTGCTGGACCAGGCTACGAGCAGTACTTC.

This clone occurred a few times. The chain recombines TRBV9 with TRBJ2-7; TRBD2 aligns across 9 bases. Germline CDR1 is SGDLS and CDR2 is YYNGEE. This CDR3 spans 15 amino acids. The V segment lost 0 bases and the J segment 4 bases; nucleotides outside the gene matches: 5. The CDR3 reads CASSVDASGVYEQYF. The CDR3 DNA follows: TGTGCCAGCAGCGTAGATGCTAGCGGGGTGTACGAGCAGTACTTC.

This clone has only a few counts. The chain joins TRBV7-2 to TRBJ2-7, with D possibly TRBD1 on 5 matching bases. Trimming removed 1 base from V and 4 bases from J, with 14 bases in between. The CDR3 consists of 15 residues. Germline CDR1 is SGHTA and CDR2 is FQGNSA. CDR3 sequence: CASSLGTGQGYEQYF. The CDR3 region has the DNA TGTGCCAGCAGCTTAGGGACCGGACAAGGGTACGAGCAGTACTTC.

This clone was recorded a few times. Other DNA sequences in this specimen translate into the identical CDR3. V is TRBV4-3 and J is TRBJ1-1; D is perhaps TRBD1 (5 bases). This CDR3 comprises 15 residues. Per germline, CDR1 LGHNA and CDR2 YSLEER. V was trimmed by 1 base and J by 1 base, leaving 10 bases between them. CDR3 DNA sequence: TGCGCCAGCAGCCAAGCCGGTACAGGGAACACTGAAGCTTTCTTT. Translation gives CASSQAGTGNTEAFF.

DNA for the CDR3: TGTGCCAGCAGTTTCATAGCGGGGGTGTGGGTGAATGAGCAGTTCTTC. Residues: CASSFIAGVWVNEQFF. This sequence joins TRBV27 and TRBJ2-1; 9 bases agree with TRBD2. The CDR3 loop spans 16 amino acids. CDR1 is MNHEY, CDR2 SMNVEV, per germline (reference sequence). V was pared by 3 bases and J by 7 bases, with 10 bases of the junction left unmatched.